The following is a TCR beta chain sequence with its context. The sample is drawn from a study of T-cell memory formation after mild COVID-19. At the level of the study: In these data, TCR clusters were largely donor specific.

Germline V CDR1 and CDR2: SGHDN, FVKESK. V was pared by 7 bases and J by 2 bases, with 11 bases between. The CDR3 is 14 amino acids. TCRdb called the 5' RACE reads again in MiXCR, with one record for every CDR3 protein. The table records approximately 400,000 distinct CDR3 sequences, less than 25% of them present only once. This sequence was found in an adult woman who had mild COVID-19 (a few samples of this study predate the infection). Cell type and time point are not known. The rearrangement joins TRBV14 to TRBJ2-2; D is ambiguous. Sample: PBMCs or a T cell subset sorted from them (not recorded which). Here the CDR3 reads CASKDALNTGELFF. The CDR3 region has the DNA TGTGCCAGCAAGGACGCCCTTAACACCGGGGAGCTGTTTTTT.